This T cell receptor (beta chain) was sequenced during a study of blood T cell repertoires in COVID-19. Study details: Samples taken during acute and convalescent COVID-19 were collected in the United States, Italy and Spain.

This clone appeared once. This CDR3 is 13 amino acids long. Trimming pared 8 bases from V and 0 bases from J, leaving 8 bases between. Germline CDR1 MNHEY, CDR2 SVGAGI. Produced via immunoSEQ multiplex PCR; TCRdb's table is partial and in-frame only. This repertoire shows some 350,000 clones, more than 85% found once; its top ten account for 2.5% to 3.5%. Adults between roughly 18 and 95 years of age took part from 20 to 25 US areas. Sequencing input: PBMCs or T cells enriched from blood (not recorded which). The clonotype was recovered from a woman in her 30s who had recovered from COVID-19. The chain is built from TRBV6-5 and TRBJ2-1; D is unresolved. Here the CDR3 reads CASSAHSYNEQFF. The CDR3 DNA reads as TGTGCCAGCTCTGCACACTCCTACAATGAGCAGTTCTTC.